This T cell receptor (beta chain) was sequenced for a study of shared T cell receptors in the human thymus. TCRdb's copy holds only in-frame clones and misses some; the assay was immunoSEQ multiplex PCR. Among 600,000 or so clones, about 89% were seen once, and the ten largest hold 0.009% to 0.0095%. This same sample was also taken into another study, of human thymus T cells. Per that study: The donors were infants in Finland with congenital heart defects, otherwise immunologically healthy. The thymus was resected at corrective cardiac surgery. There appeared to be biased usage of V and J genes in thymic and blood repertoires. A high degree of thymic repertoire overlap among unrelated individuals was reported in related research.

The sequence derives from a boy under three years old with a congenital heart defect. Sequencing was performed on thymocytes.

CDR3 in amino acids: CASSQDQQWADSSYNEQFF. The DNA for the CDR3 is TGCGCCAGCAGCCAAGATCAGCAGTGGGCAGATAGCTCCTACAATGAGCAGTTCTTC. The V gene is TRBV4-3, the J gene TRBJ2-1; D ambiguous. CDR3 length: 19 amino acids. Trimming took 0 bases from V and 0 from J, leaving 18 bases between them. Germline values: CDR1 LGHNA, CDR2 YSLEER.